The 13 T cell receptor beta chains in this list originate from one sample, sequenced in a study of blood T cell repertoires in COVID-19. TCRdb keeps only in-frame clones here, not all; method: immunoSEQ multiplex PCR. Of roughly 300,000 clones listed, roughly four fifths are singletons. The sequencing input was peripheral blood. These receptors all stem from a woman between 45 and 60 years old who had recovered from COVID-19.

This clone was observed many times. This rearrangement joins TRBV6-6 to TRBJ1-5; 7 bases line up with TRBD1. Trimming took 5 bases from V and 8 from J; bases not matched to a gene: 18. Germline V gene lookup returns CDR1 MNHNY and CDR2 SVGAGI (reference sequence). The CDR3 runs 17 residues. The CDR3 protein is CASSRGDKGALGKPQHF. The CDR3 DNA is TGTGCCAGCAGTCGAGGGGATAAGGGGGCCCTAGGAAAGCCCCAGCATTTT.

This chain connects TRBV6-2 or TRBV6-3 to TRBJ1-2; D remains ambiguous. V lost 2 bases to trimming and J lost 4 bases, with 8 bases between them. The CDR3 extends over 13 amino acids. The germline CDR1 and CDR2 sequences are MNHEY and SVGEGT. Here the CDR3 DNA reads TGTGCCAGCAGTTACCGAGGCCCCTATGGCTACACCTTC. Encoded protein: CASSYRGPYGYTF.

The chain employs TRBV7-8 and TRBJ2-7, with TRBD1 as a possible D gene (6 bases). CDR3 length: 13 amino acids. Germline values: CDR1 SGHVS, CDR2 FQNEAQ. V was shortened by 1 base and J by 4 bases, with 8 bases between the two germline ends. CDR3 nucleotide sequence: TGTGCCAGCAGCTTAGGACAGGAGTACGAGCAGTACTTC. Protein: CASSLGQEYEQYF.

The J gene is TRBJ2-7, the V gene TRBV5-1; TRBD1 matches at 8 bases. The ends lost 4 bases at V and 0 bases at J; junction bases unmatched: 9. This CDR3 has 16 amino acids. Germline V gives CDR1 SGHRS, CDR2 YFSETQ. CDR3 in DNA: TGCGCCAGCAGCACAGGGCAGGGGGCGAGCTCCTACGAGCAGTACTTC. It yields the protein CASSTGQGASSYEQYF.

This chain uses TRBV5-3 with TRBJ1-1; 11 bases align to TRBD1. TRBV5-3 is an ORF for which the function is uncertain. CDR3 length: 15 amino acids. V shed 3 bases and J 8 bases; nucleotides not matched to a gene: 9. The CDR3 DNA follows: TGTGCCAGAAGCTCTCGGAAGGACAGGGGGCTCGAAGCTTTCTTT. Protein product: CARSSRKDRGLEAFF.

The V and J genes are TRBV18 and TRBJ2-4; D perhaps matches TRBD2 (5 bases). The CDR3 sequence is 16 residues long. V was clipped by 6 bases and J by 0 bases, with 15 bases between them. Germline CDR1 reads KGHSH; CDR2 reads LQKENI. The DNA of the CDR3 is TGTGCCAGCTCCCTTAGGGAGAACCTAGCCAAAAACATTCAGTACTTC. Amino acid sequence: CASSLRENLAKNIQYF.

The CDR3 reads CASSLVLAGGYNEQFF. DNA for the CDR3: TGTGCCAGCAGCTTAGTGCTAGCGGGGGGGTACAATGAGCAGTTCTTC. The V and J genes are TRBV11-2 and TRBJ2-1; 12 nucleotides agree with TRBD2. The J segment lost 4 bases and the V segment lost 1 base, leaving 2 bases of the junction unmatched. Germline-derived CDR1 and CDR2 are SGHAT and FQNNGV. The CDR3 length is 16 residues.

This sequence joins TRBV5-1 and TRBJ2-3; TRBD2 matches 13 bases. V was pared by 4 bases and J by 0 bases, with 2 bases of the junction left unmatched. This CDR3 spans 16 amino acids. CDR1 and CDR2 (germline): SGHRS, YFSETQ. CDR3 loop: CASSELAGGSTDTQYF. The CDR3 DNA follows: TGCGCCAGCAGCGAACTAGCGGGAGGGAGCACAGATACGCAGTATTTT.

The chain couples TRBV7-3 to TRBJ1-1; perhaps TRBD1 as D (6 bases). CDR3 size: 14 residues. The germline V gene has CDR1 SGHTA and CDR2 FQGTGA. Deletions cut 5 bases from V and 2 bases from J, with 12 bases between. The CDR3 region is CASSPSRGNTEAFF. The CDR3 bases are TGTGCCAGCAGCCCCAGCAGGGGCAACACTGAAGCTTTCTTT.

This clone was seen once. V is TRBV10-3 and J is TRBJ2-3, with TRBD2 identical over 8 bases. Germline loops: CDR1 ENHRY, CDR2 SYGVKD. The length of the CDR3 is 23 residues. With 3 bases clipped from V and 2 bases from J, the junction kept 28 bases outside the gene matches. This chain's CDR3 is CAISDPTQPGRSGIGVNTDTQYF. The CDR3 DNA sequence: TGTGCCATCAGTGACCCGACCCAACCGGGTCGTAGCGGGATAGGTGTAAACACAGATACGCAGTATTTT.

This clone is a singleton in its sample. The chain has TRBV19 and TRBJ1-5, with D possibly being TRBD1 (5 bases). This CDR3 is 14 amino acids long. The V and J ends lost 3 bases and 6 bases respectively, with 12 bases between them. CDR1 is LNHDA and CDR2 is SQIVND in the germline V gene (reference sequence). CDR3 DNA: TGTGCCAGTAGTATGGCAGGGTCGAGTCAGCCCCAGCATTTT. It translates to CASSMAGSSQPQHF.

This chain links TRBV7-3 with TRBJ2-2, with D possibly being TRBD2 (5 bases). V was shortened by 5 bases and J by 2 bases, with 9 bases between the two germline ends. Germline V lookup: CDR1 SGHTA, CDR2 FQGTGA. The CDR3 covers 14 residues. The CDR3 sequence is CASSGSGNTGELFF. In DNA form, the CDR3 reads TGTGCCAGCAGCGGCTCGGGAAACACCGGGGAGCTGTTTTTT.

This clone was observed a single time. V gene TRBV10-3 combines with J gene TRBJ1-2, with 7 bases lining up with TRBD1. V trimming: 6 bases; J trimming: 2 bases; junction bases outside the gene matches: 6. The germline V gene has CDR1 ENHRY and CDR2 SYGVKD. The length of the CDR3 is 14 residues. The CDR3 nucleotides read TGTGCCATCAGGCCCTCGACAGGGAACTATGGCTACACCTTC. It is translated as CAIRPSTGNYGYTF.